Shown below are 18 T cell receptor beta chains from a single sample sequenced in a study of control samples from healthy donors and cancer patients. Only in-frame clones appear in the TCRdb table, and some are missing; sequencing was by immunoSEQ multiplex PCR. The profile shows approximately 89,000 clones, about 89% of them singletons. Sequenced: blood. The receptor set was obtained from a man younger than 45 in good health.

This clone was seen more than once but under ten times. The chain couples TRBV19 to TRBJ2-1; D is perhaps TRBD2 (6 bases). The CDR3 is 14 amino acids. The germline gives CDR1 LNHDA, CDR2 SQIVND (reference sequence). V was trimmed by 2 bases and J by 6 bases, leaving 11 bases between them. DNA for the CDR3: TGTGCCAGTAGTATAAGGAGGGCCGTCAATGAGCAGTTCTTC. Its translation: CASSIRRAVNEQFF.

V usage is TRBV11-2 and J usage is TRBJ2-2; D is possibly TRBD1 (5 bases). Trimming took 5 bases from V and 0 from J, leaving 16 bases between them. This CDR3 region has 17 residues. Germline CDR1 is SGHAT and CDR2 is FQNNGV. CDR3 nucleotides: TGTGCCAGCAGCCGCCGGTCGGCGACAGCGAACACCGGGGAGCTGTTTTTT. Its protein product is CASSRRSATANTGELFF.

The gene calls are TRBV6-5 and TRBJ1-4; no definite D call. Trimming pared 6 bases from V and 3 bases from J, leaving 11 bases between. The CDR3 is 14 amino acids. Germline lookup yields CDR1 MNHEY and CDR2 SVGAGI. The CDR3 DNA reads as TGTGCCAGCAGCTTTGGTGTGCCTAATGAAAAACTGTTTTTT. This sequence encodes CASSFGVPNEKLFF.

The chain links TRBV27 to TRBJ1-6; D may be TRBD1 (6 bases). The CDR3 runs to 14 residues. Germline lookup yields CDR1 MNHEY and CDR2 SMNVEV (reference sequence). The V and J ends lost 2 bases and 7 bases respectively, with 9 bases between them. The CDR3: CASSLGGGNSPLHF. The CDR3, as DNA: TGTGCCAGCAGTTTAGGGGGCGGAAATTCACCCCTCCACTTT.

This chain uses TRBV10-1 with TRBJ2-3; tentatively, D is TRBD1 or TRBD2 (6 bases each). This CDR3 is 14 amino acids long. With 7 bases removed from V and 0 bases from J, the gap between germline ends came to 11 bases. CDR1 is WNHNN, CDR2 SYGVQD, per germline (reference sequence). The CDR3 is CASTPGGSTDTQYF. The CDR3 nucleotides are TGCGCCAGCACTCCCGGGGGCAGCACAGATACGCAGTATTTT.

The chain has TRBV7-9 and TRBJ1-3; D uncertain. Germline CDR1 SEHNR, CDR2 FQNEAQ (reference sequence). V lost 5 bases and J lost 3, with 8 bases in between. The CDR3 has 13 amino acids. The CDR3 nucleotides are TGTGCCAGCAGCCCCCCCAGTGGAAACACCATATATTTT. The encoded protein is CASSPPSGNTIYF.

This clone was found once. The gene calls are TRBV7-2 and TRBJ2-1; 8 bases align to TRBD2. This CDR3 region has 15 residues. V dropped 5 bases and J dropped 2; count of bases not matched to a gene: 5. Germline V CDR1 and CDR2: SGHTA, FQGNSA. Here the CDR3 DNA reads TGTGCCAGCAGCCCTACTAGCGGACCCTACAATGAGCAGTTCTTC. As protein: CASSPTSGPYNEQFF.

This chain uses TRBV19 with TRBJ2-1, with a weak D call TRBD1 (5 bases). The CDR3 runs to 15 residues. Trimming took off 1 base at V and 8 bases at J, with 15 bases between the two ends. Germline V gives CDR1 LNHDA, CDR2 SQIVND (reference sequence). CDR3 amino acids: CASSIGGSQLDEQFF. CDR3 nucleotides: TGTGCCAGTAGTATAGGGGGCTCCCAGCTAGATGAGCAGTTCTTC.

The chain carries TRBV15 and TRBJ1-5; D gene uncertain. V lost 2 bases to trimming and J lost 3 bases, with 8 bases between them. Germline loops: CDR1 LNHNV, CDR2 YYDKDF (reference sequence). The length of the CDR3 is 14 residues. The CDR3 protein is CATSRNPDNQPQHF. CDR3 DNA sequence: TGTGCCACCAGCAGAAACCCTGACAATCAGCCCCAGCATTTT.

The chain employs TRBV5-1 and TRBJ2-2; 7 bases fit TRBD1. V lost 4 bases to trimming and J lost 8 bases; unmatched junction nucleotides: 8. The CDR3 loop spans 14 amino acids. Looked up from germline, CDR1 is SGHRS and CDR2 is YFSETQ. CDR3 region: CASSPGQALGELFF. CDR3 nucleotides: TGCGCCAGCAGCCCAGGACAGGCTCTGGGGGAGCTGTTTTTT.

The chain links TRBV30 to TRBJ1-4; 10 positions match TRBD1. Germline loops: CDR1 GTSNPN, CDR2 SVGIG (reference sequence). This CDR3 comprises 16 residues. Losses at the gene ends were 2 bases for V and 8 bases for J; bases not matched to a gene: 11. The CDR3 DNA follows: TGTGCCTGGAGTCCGACGAGAGGGACAGGGGTAGAAAAACTGTTTTTT. Encoded protein: CAWSPTRGTGVEKLFF.

This chain joins TRBV14 and TRBJ1-2, with 8 bases identical to TRBD1. Germline CDR1 SGHDN, CDR2 FVKESK. V trimming: 3 bases; J trimming: 4 bases; junction bases outside the gene matches: 7. There are 15 residues in the CDR3. The CDR3 coding sequence is TGTGCCAGCAGCCAGGACAGGGCTAGCAGCTATGGCTACACCTTC. This sequence encodes CASSQDRASSYGYTF.

This clone was found once. This CDR3 reads CASSMGGTGRETQYF. CDR3 bases: TGTGCCAGTAGTATGGGCGGGACAGGGAGGGAGACCCAGTACTTC. J is TRBJ2-5 and V is TRBV19, with 9 bases matching TRBD1. Germline V gene data show CDR1 as LNHDA and CDR2 as SQIVND (reference sequence). Losses at the gene ends were 3 bases for V and 5 bases for J; bases not matched to a gene: 7. The CDR3 is 15 residues long.

This clone is a singleton in its sample. The V call is TRBV5-4, the J call TRBJ2-1; D is ambiguous. V was clipped by 10 bases and J by 0 bases, with 11 bases between them. This CDR3 comprises 13 residues. CDR1 and CDR2 from the germline V gene are SGHNT and YYREEE (reference sequence). CDR3 nucleotides: TGTGCCTTCTCGGGTAGCTCCTACAATGAGCAGTTCTTC. Translation: CAFSGSSYNEQFF.

This clone has a handful of counts. The chain carries TRBV2 and TRBJ2-1; 7 nucleotides align to TRBD1. There are 16 residues in the CDR3. V trimming: 6 bases; J trimming: 7 bases; junction bases outside the gene matches: 15. In germline, CDR1 is SNHLY, CDR2 FYNNEI. The CDR3: CASRERQGWGRNEQFF. The CDR3, as DNA: TGTGCCAGCAGGGAAAGACAGGGCTGGGGAAGAAATGAGCAGTTCTTC.

This clone was picked up one time. The genes are TRBV5-1 and TRBJ1-2; D is possibly TRBD1 (6 bases). The CDR3 consists of 15 residues. The germline V gene encodes CDR1 SGHRS and CDR2 YFSETQ. Trimming removed 2 bases from V and 2 bases from J, with 13 bases in between. Here the CDR3 reads CASSFGGTSNYGYTF. CDR3 nucleotide sequence: TGCGCCAGCAGCTTTGGAGGGACATCAAACTATGGCTACACCTTC.

The chain combines TRBV4-2 with TRBJ2-2; 7 nucleotides line up with TRBD1. The germline CDR1 and CDR2 sequences are LGHNA and YNFKEQ. The CDR3 covers 15 residues. Trimming at V came to 5 bases and at J to 1 base, leaving 4 bases not matched to a gene. The CDR3 here is CASSTGQMNTGELFF. CDR3 sequence (DNA): TGTGCCAGCAGCACGGGACAGATGAACACCGGGGAGCTGTTTTTT.

The chain employs TRBV29-1 and TRBJ1-4; D is unresolved. Trimming shortened V by 7 bases and J by 7 bases, and 19 bases separated the two germline ends. The CDR3 runs 14 residues. Germline V gives CDR1 SQVTM, CDR2 ANQGSEA. Here the CDR3 reads CSAAVGRVVEKLFF. The CDR3 region has the DNA TGCAGCGCCGCTGTGGGGAGGGTGGTTGAAAAACTGTTTTTT.